A single TCR beta chain is shown here with its context. The antigen remains undetermined. Replicate PCRs for sorted subsets used 200 ng DNA; this equaled around 28,000 T cell genomes. TCRdb's table, derived via immunoSEQ multiplex PCR, lists solely in-frame clones and lacks some. The profile covers roughly 520,000 clones, with around 95% appearing a single time and 0.064% taken by the ten largest. Trimming cost V 2 bases and J 6 bases, with 18 bases left between them. CDR1 is SGHTA, CDR2 FQGNSA, per germline. This CDR3 spans 16 amino acids. The sample is drawn from a study of shared clonotypes between healthy human individuals. Findings and limits, study-wide: About 5% was the fraction of naive CD4 clonotypes found shared across several donors. Generation of non-shared clonotypes was less probable than generation of clonotypes shared by all four donors.

This chain links TRBV7-2 with TRBJ2-3; D might be TRBD1 or TRBD2, each matching 5 bases. The receptor's source is a woman aged 30 to 39 in good health. The sequenced sample was naive CD4+ T cells sorted from blood. Subset here: CD45RA+ positively selected. The chain's CDR3 is CASSLSRPRGGDTQYF. CDR3 coding DNA: TGTGCCAGCAGCTTAAGCCGGCCGAGGGGTGGGGATACGCAGTATTTT. Full variable domain (missing parts from reference TRBV7-2 and TRBJ2-3): GAGVSQSPSNKVTEKGKDVELRCDPISGHTALYWYRQSLGQGLEFLIYFQGNSAPDKSGLPSDRFSAERTGGSVSTLTIQRTQQEDSAVYLCASSLSRPRGGDTQYFGPGTRLTVL.